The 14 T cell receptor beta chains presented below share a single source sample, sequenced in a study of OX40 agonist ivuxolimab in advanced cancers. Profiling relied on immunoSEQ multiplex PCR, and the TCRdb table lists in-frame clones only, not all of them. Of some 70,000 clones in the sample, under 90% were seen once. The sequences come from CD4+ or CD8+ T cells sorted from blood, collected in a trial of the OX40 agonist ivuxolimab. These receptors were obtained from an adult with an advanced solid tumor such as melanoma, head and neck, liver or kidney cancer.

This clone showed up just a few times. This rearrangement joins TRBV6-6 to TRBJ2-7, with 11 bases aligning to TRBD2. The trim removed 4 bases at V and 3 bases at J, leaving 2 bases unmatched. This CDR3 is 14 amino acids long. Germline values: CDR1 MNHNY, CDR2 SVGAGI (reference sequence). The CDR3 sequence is CASSSGTSGYEQYF. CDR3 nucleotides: TGTGCCAGCAGTTCCGGGACTAGCGGCTACGAGCAGTACTTC.

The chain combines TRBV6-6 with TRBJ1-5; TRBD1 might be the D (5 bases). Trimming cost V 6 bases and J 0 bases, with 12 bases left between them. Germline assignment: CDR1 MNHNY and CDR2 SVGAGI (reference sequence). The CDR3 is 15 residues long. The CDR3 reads CASRPGGPSNQPQHF. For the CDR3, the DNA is TGTGCCAGCAGGCCCGGGGGACCTAGCAATCAGCCCCAGCATTTT.

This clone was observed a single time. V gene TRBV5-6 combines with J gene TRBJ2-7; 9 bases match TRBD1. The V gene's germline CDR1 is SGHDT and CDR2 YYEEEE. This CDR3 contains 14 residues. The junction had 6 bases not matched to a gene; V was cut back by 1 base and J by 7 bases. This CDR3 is CASSLPGQGEEQYF. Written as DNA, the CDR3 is TGTGCCAGCAGCTTGCCGGGACAGGGAGAGGAGCAGTACTTC.

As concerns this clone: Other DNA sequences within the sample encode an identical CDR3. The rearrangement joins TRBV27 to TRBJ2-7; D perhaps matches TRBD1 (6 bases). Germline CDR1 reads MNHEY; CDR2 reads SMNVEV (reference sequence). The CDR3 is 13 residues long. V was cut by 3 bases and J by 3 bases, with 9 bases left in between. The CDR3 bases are TGTGCCAGCAGTTTGCAGGGGTTCTACGAGCAGTACTTC. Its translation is CASSLQGFYEQYF.

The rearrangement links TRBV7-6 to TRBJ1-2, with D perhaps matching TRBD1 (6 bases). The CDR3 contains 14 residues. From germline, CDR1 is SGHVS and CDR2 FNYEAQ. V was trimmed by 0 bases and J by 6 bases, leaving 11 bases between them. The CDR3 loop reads CASSLASDRNGYTF. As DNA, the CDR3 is TGTGCCAGCAGCTTAGCGTCGGACAGAAATGGCTACACCTTC.

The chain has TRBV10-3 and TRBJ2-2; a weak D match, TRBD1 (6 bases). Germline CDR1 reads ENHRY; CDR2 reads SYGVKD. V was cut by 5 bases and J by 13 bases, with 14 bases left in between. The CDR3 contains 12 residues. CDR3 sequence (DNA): TGTGCCATCAGTCCACAGGGTGGAAGGCTGTTTTTT. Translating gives CAISPQGGRLFF.

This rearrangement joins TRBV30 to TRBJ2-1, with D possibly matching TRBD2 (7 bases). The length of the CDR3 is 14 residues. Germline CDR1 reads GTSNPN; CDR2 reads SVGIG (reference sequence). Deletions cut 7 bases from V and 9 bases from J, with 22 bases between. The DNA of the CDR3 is TGTGCCTCCCCCCTAAAGGGGGGGCCCGGTGAGCAGTTCTTC. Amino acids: CASPLKGGPGEQFF.

The CDR3 protein is CASRLRTSGLNEQFF. CDR3 nucleotides: TGTGCCAGTAGACTAAGGACTAGCGGGCTCAATGAGCAGTTCTTC. J is TRBJ2-1 and V is TRBV19; 11 bases map to TRBD2. The CDR3 sequence is 15 residues long. V was pared by 6 bases and J by 6 bases, with 7 bases of the junction left unmatched. Germline CDR1 is LNHDA and CDR2 is SQIVND (reference sequence).

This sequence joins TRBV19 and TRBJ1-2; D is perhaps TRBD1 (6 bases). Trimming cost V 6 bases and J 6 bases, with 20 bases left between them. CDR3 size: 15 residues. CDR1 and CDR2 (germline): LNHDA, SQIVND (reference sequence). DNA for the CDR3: TGTGCCAGTAGGACAGGTACGCTAGGGAAGGATGGCTACACCTTC. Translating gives CASRTGTLGKDGYTF.

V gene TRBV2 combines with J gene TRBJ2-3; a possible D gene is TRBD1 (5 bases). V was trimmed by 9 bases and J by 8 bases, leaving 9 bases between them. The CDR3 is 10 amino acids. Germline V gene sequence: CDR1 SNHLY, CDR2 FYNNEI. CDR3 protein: CARKGLTQYF. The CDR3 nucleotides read TGTGCCAGAAAGGGGCTTACGCAGTATTTT.

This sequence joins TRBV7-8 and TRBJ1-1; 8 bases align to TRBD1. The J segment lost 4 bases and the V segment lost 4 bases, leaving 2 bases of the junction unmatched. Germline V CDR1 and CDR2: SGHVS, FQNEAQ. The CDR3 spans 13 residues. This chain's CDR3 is CASSYTGGTEAFF. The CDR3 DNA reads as TGTGCCAGCAGCTATACAGGGGGCACTGAAGCTTTCTTT.

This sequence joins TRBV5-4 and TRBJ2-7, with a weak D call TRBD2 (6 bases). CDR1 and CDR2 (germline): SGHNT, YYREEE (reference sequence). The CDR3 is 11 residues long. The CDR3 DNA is TGTGTAGCGGCGAGCTCCTACGAGCAGTACTTC. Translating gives CVAASSYEQYF.

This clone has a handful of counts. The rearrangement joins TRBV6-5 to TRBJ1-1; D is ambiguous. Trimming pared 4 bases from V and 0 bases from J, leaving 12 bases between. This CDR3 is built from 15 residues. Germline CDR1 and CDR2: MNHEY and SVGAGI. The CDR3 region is CASSWVPSMNTEAFF. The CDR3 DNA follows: TGTGCCAGCAGTTGGGTCCCTTCTATGAACACTGAAGCTTTCTTT.

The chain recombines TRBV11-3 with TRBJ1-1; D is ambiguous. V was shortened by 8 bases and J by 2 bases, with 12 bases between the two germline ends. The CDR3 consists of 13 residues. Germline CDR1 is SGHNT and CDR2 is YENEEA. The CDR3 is CASGATVNTEAFF. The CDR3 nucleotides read TGTGCCAGCGGCGCGACGGTTAACACTGAAGCTTTCTTT. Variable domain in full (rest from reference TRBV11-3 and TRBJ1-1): EAGVVQSPRYKIIEKKQPVAFWCNPISGHNTLYWYLQNLGQGPELLIRYENEEAVDDSQLPKDRFSAERLKGVDSTLKIQPAELGDSAVYLCASGATVNTEAFFGQGTRLTVV.